The 20 T cell receptor beta chains below were found in one sample sequenced in a study of blood T cells in healthy people across ages. Next came a second PCR, run for roughly 6 to 11 cycles, which used a sample-barcoded 5' primer along with a J-beta primer mix. MiXCR, run by TCRdb on the 5' RACE reads, gives a single entry per CDR3 protein. The table has about a million distinct CDR3 sequences, about 53% seen once. Sequences were obtained from blood. All receptors derive from an older woman in good health.

The gene calls are TRBV15 and TRBJ1-5; D is uncertain. The germline gives CDR1 LNHNV, CDR2 YYDKDF (reference sequence). The length of the CDR3 is 15 residues. Trimming took off 5 bases at V and 6 bases at J, with 17 bases between the two ends. In DNA, the CDR3 is TGTGCCACCAGCCCTGATCCGTCTGTAGGTCAGCCCCAGCATTTT. Its protein product is CATSPDPSVGQPQHF.

The chain recombines TRBV5-1 with TRBJ2-7; 7 nucleotides align to TRBD2. Trimming at V came to 5 bases and at J to 6 bases, leaving 8 bases not matched to a gene. The germline V gene has CDR1 SGHRS and CDR2 YFSETQ. The CDR3 runs to 13 residues. For the CDR3, the DNA is TGCGCCAGCAGGGAGGACGGGGGGTTCGAGCAGTACTTC. This sequence encodes CASREDGGFEQYF.

Remarks on this clonotype: An end of the junction differs from the germline gene, which may be a read error. Here the CDR3 reads CASSLHQPQHF. The CDR3 bases are TGCGCCAGCAGTTTACACCAGCCCCAGCATTTT. V is TRBV28 and J is TRBJ1-5; no reliable D call. The CDR3 loop spans 11 amino acids. The V gene's germline CDR1 is MDHEN and CDR2 SYDVKM.

The sample holds one count of this clonotype. This CDR3 is missing its conserved last phenylalanine or tryptophan, likely due to a read error. The rearrangement uses TRBV5-1 and TRBJ2-5; D is perhaps TRBD1 (6 bases). Germline V gene lookup returns CDR1 SGHRS and CDR2 YFSETQ. The CDR3 length is 14 residues. Trimming took 0 bases from V and 3 from J, leaving 9 bases between them. CDR3 amino acids: CASSLGTAKETQYV. The CDR3 nucleotides are TGCGCCAGCAGCTTGGGGACAGCCAAAGAGACCCAGTACGTC.

This sequence joins TRBV12-3 or TRBV12-4 and TRBJ2-7, with TRBD1 matching 11 bases. The V segment lost 6 bases and the J segment 4 bases; nucleotides outside the gene matches: 5. There are 14 residues in the CDR3. CDR3 nucleotide sequence: TGTGCCAGCAGGCGGACAGGGGGCTTATACGAGCAGTACTTC. It encodes CASRRTGGLYEQYF.

This clonotype was detected only a few times. The CDR3 here is CSVEGTGGADEQYF. CDR3 coding DNA: TGCAGCGTTGAGGGGACAGGGGGCGCGGATGAGCAGTACTTC. The genes are TRBV29-1 and TRBJ2-5; TRBD1 matches at 12 bases. The CDR3 runs to 14 residues. Unmatched junction bases numbered 10, after V lost 3 bases and J lost 11 bases. Germline V gene data show CDR1 as SQVTM and CDR2 as ANQGSEA.

This clonotype is a singleton in its sample. The genes are TRBV9 and TRBJ2-1; 10 bases agree with TRBD2. This CDR3 has 16 amino acids. The V gene end was trimmed by 0 bases and the J gene end by 8 bases; junction bases not matched to a gene: 8. In germline, CDR1 is SGDLS, CDR2 YYNGEE. As DNA, the CDR3 is TGTGCCAGCAGCGTAGGGATTAGCGGGAGGTACGATGAGCAGTTCTTC. Protein sequence: CASSVGISGRYDEQFF.

Only one count was recorded for this clonotype. The genes are TRBV30 and TRBJ2-5; TRBD1 agrees at 9 bases. Looked up from germline, CDR1 is GTSNPN and CDR2 is SVGIG (reference sequence). This CDR3 has 14 amino acids. Trimming removed 5 bases from V and 4 bases from J; junction bases left unmatched: 8. CDR3 in amino acids: CAWETGTGRETQYF. The CDR3 coding sequence is TGTGCCTGGGAGACCGGGACAGGGCGAGAGACCCAGTACTTC.

The chain is built from TRBV29-1 and TRBJ1-1; tentative D call: TRBD1 (6 bases). Trimming stripped 2 bases from V and 1 base from J, with 14 bases between. Germline loops: CDR1 SQVTM, CDR2 ANQGSEA. The CDR3 runs 15 residues. The CDR3 DNA reads as TGCAGCGTTGAATTAGGGGGGGGCCCGAACACTGAAGCTTTCTTT. It specifies CSVELGGGPNTEAFF.

The chain carries TRBV2 and TRBJ2-3, with D perhaps matching TRBD1 (6 bases). Trimming left V 2 bases short and J 7 bases short, with 19 bases between. CDR1 is SNHLY, CDR2 FYNNEI, per germline. CDR3 length: 16 residues. CDR3 nucleotide sequence: TGTGCCAGCAGTGAACTCGGCGGACAGACCGGTAATACGCAGTATTTT. This codes for CASSELGGQTGNTQYF.

The V call is TRBV3-1, the J call TRBJ2-7; 7 positions agree with TRBD2. Germline V gene data show CDR1 as LGHDT and CDR2 as YNNKEL (reference sequence). Trimming at V came to 1 base and at J to 3 bases, leaving 6 bases not matched to a gene. The CDR3 is made up of 15 amino acids. This CDR3 is CASSQAGTTNYEQYF. The CDR3 DNA is TGTGCCAGCAGCCAAGCCGGGACTACAAACTACGAGCAGTACTTC.

This clonotype appeared a few times. The chain carries TRBV2 and TRBJ2-1; 11 bases are a match to TRBD2. CDR3 length: 15 amino acids. CDR1 SNHLY and CDR2 FYNNEI come from the germline V gene. Trimming took 7 bases from V and 4 from J; bases not matched to a gene: 6. As DNA, the CDR3 is TGTGCCAGCATCCCAAGACTAGCGGGGTACAATGAGCAGTTCTTC. Translating it yields CASIPRLAGYNEQFF. Filled out from reference TRBV2 and TRBJ2-1, the complete variable domain reads EPEVTQTPSHQVTQMGQEVILRCVPISNHLYFYWYRQILGQKVEFLVSFYNNEISEKSEIFDDQFSVERPDGSNFTLKIRSTKLEDSAMYFCASIPRLAGYNEQFFGPGTRLTVL.

The V gene is TRBV4-3, the J gene TRBJ2-1; 10 bases line up with TRBD2. This CDR3 has 16 residues. The germline V gene encodes CDR1 LGHNA and CDR2 YSLEER. V lost 0 bases, J lost 4 bases, and 3 bases stayed unmatched. DNA of the CDR3: TGCGCCAGCAGCCAAGATCCAGCGGGAGGGTACAATGAGCAGTTCTTC. Amino acid sequence: CASSQDPAGGYNEQFF.

This clonotype was counted once. The V call is TRBV27, the J call TRBJ2-1; TRBD2 is a possible D gene (6 bases). This CDR3 region has 15 residues. CDR1 and CDR2 from the germline V gene are MNHEY and SMNVEV (reference sequence). V was trimmed by 6 bases and J by 7 bases, leaving 19 bases between them. This CDR3 reads CASRLRESLGNEQFF. The CDR3 DNA follows: TGTGCCAGCAGACTCCGGGAGAGTCTGGGGAATGAGCAGTTCTTC.

Regarding this clonotype: This may be a read error: a much more frequent sequence differs by one nucleotide. The rearrangement links TRBV7-2 to TRBJ2-7; D may match TRBD1 or TRBD2 (5 bases each). The germline V gene has CDR1 SGHTA and CDR2 FQGNSA. V was cut by 2 bases and J by 1 base, with 12 bases left in between. The CDR3 has 15 amino acids. The CDR3 loop is CASSLLGRKSYEQYF. Here the CDR3 DNA reads TGTGCCAGCAGCTTACTGGGACGGAAGTCCTACGAGCAGTACTTC.

This clonotype appeared a few times. V gene TRBV27 combines with J gene TRBJ2-6, with D unresolved. Trimming cost V 7 bases and J 1 base, with 5 bases left between them. The germline V gene encodes CDR1 MNHEY and CDR2 SMNVEV (reference sequence). This CDR3 is built from 13 residues. The CDR3 nucleotides are TGTGCCAGCACCTCGTCTGGGGCCAACGTCCTGACTTTC. This gives the protein CASTSSGANVLTF.

CDR3 sequence reads: CASSQILGPSTDTQYF. Here the CDR3 DNA reads TGCGCCAGCAGCCAGATTTTGGGCCCTAGCACAGATACGCAGTATTTT. This chain uses TRBV4-1 with TRBJ2-3, with D hard to call. Trimming shortened V by 3 bases and J by 0 bases, and 13 bases separated the two germline ends. CDR1 MGHRA and CDR2 YSYEKL come from the germline V gene. The CDR3 runs to 16 residues.

This clonotype was observed a few times. The chain joins TRBV20-1 to TRBJ2-7; D may be TRBD2 (5 bases). This CDR3 is built from 13 residues. Trimming left V 3 bases short and J 5 bases short, with 14 bases between. The germline V gene has CDR1 DFQATT and CDR2 SNEGSKA (reference sequence). The CDR3 DNA reads as TGCAGTGCTAGGCCATGGGAGCGGCACGAGCAGTACTTC. This sequence encodes CSARPWERHEQYF.

This clonotype was recorded a few times. The chain links TRBV20-1 to TRBJ1-4, with 8 bases that match TRBD1. CDR3 length: 14 amino acids. V shed 1 base and J 7 bases; nucleotides not matched to a gene: 5. Germline CDR1 DFQATT, CDR2 SNEGSKA (reference sequence). The CDR3 sequence: CSARGGQAAEKLFF. The CDR3 nucleotides read TGCAGTGCTAGAGGGGGACAGGCGGCTGAAAAACTGTTTTTT.

This clonotype was seen a handful of times. This rearrangement joins TRBV20-1 to TRBJ1-5; D ambiguous. V dropped 6 bases and J dropped 0 bases, with 9 bases sitting between them. The CDR3 runs to 13 residues. Looked up from germline, CDR1 is DFQATT and CDR2 is SNEGSKA (reference sequence). The CDR3 is CSARRFSNQPQHF. In DNA form, the CDR3 reads TGCAGTGCCCGGCGGTTTAGCAATCAGCCCCAGCATTTT.